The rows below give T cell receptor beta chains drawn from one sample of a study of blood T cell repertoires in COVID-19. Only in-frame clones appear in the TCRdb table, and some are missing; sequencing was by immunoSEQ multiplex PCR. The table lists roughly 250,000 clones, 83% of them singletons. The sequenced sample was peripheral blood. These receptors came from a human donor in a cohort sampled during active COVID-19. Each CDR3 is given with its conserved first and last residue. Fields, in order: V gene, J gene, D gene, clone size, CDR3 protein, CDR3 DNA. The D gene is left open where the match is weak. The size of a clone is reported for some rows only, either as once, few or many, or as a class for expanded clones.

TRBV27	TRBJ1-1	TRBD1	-	CASRRPGGTEAFF	TGTGCCAGCAGACGGCCAGGGGGGACTGAAGCTTTCTTT
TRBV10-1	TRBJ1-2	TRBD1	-	CASNSGQGNGYTF	TGCGCCAGCAATTCCGGACAGGGGAATGGCTACACCTTC
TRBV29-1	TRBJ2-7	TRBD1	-	CSVGDRGRLGDEQYF	TGCAGCGTTGGGGACAGGGGACGCCTAGGGGACGAGCAGTACTTC
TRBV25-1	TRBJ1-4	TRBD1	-	CATLGQYNEKLFF	TGTGCCACCCTGGGACAGTATAATGAAAAACTGTTTTTT
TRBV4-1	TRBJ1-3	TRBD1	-	CASSQEDRSRDTIYF	TGCGCCAGCAGCCAAGAGGACAGGTCCCGAGACACCATATATTTT
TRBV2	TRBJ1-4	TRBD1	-	CASSRDRGGEKLFF	TGTGCCAGCAGTAGGGACAGGGGAGGGGAAAAACTGTTTTTT
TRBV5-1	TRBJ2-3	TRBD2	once	CASSSFPSSGTTDTQYF	TGCGCCAGCAGCTCTTTCCCTTCTAGCGGAACCACAGATACGCAGTATTTT
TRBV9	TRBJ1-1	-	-	CASSQGQALSGTEAFF	TGTGCCAGCAGCCAGGGGCAGGCTCTAAGTGGAACTGAAGCTTTCTTT
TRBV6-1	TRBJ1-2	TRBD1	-	CASSEVGTANYGYTF	TGTGCCAGCAGTGAAGTCGGGACAGCTAACTATGGCTACACCTTC
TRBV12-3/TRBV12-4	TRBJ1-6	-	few	CASSLGLQSPLHF	TGTGCCAGCAGTTTAGGGCTCCAATCACCCCTCCACTTT
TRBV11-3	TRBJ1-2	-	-	CASSLASGLYPTF	TGTGCCAGCAGCTTAGCTTCGGGACTATATCCGACCTTC
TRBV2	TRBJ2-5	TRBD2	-	CASSDGIAGAQETQYF	TGTGCCAGCAGTGACGGGATAGCGGGGGCCCAAGAGACCCAGTACTTC
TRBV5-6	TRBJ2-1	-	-	CASSLFDSAVIDEQFF	TGTGCCAGCAGCTTATTCGACTCAGCCGTCATCGATGAGCAGTTCTTC
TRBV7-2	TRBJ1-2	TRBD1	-	CASSLGQGYSFYGYTF	TGTGCCAGCAGCTTGGGACAGGGGTATAGTTTTTATGGCTACACCTTC
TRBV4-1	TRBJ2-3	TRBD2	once	CASSQEATSGEVDTQYF	TGCGCCAGCAGCCAAGAGGCGACTAGCGGGGAGGTAGATACGCAGTATTTT
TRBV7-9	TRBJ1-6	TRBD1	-	CASSQQGAGNSPLHF	TGTGCCAGCAGCCAACAGGGGGCGGGCAATTCACCCCTCCACTTT
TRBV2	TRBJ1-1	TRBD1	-	CASSVGQGSGEAFF	TGTGCCAGCAGTGTGGGACAGGGGTCAGGAGAAGCTTTCTTT
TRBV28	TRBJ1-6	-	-	CASSRGGTEMNSPLHF	TGTGCCAGCAGTCGAGGCGGGACCGAGATGAACTCACCCCTCCACTTT
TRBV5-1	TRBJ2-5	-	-	CASSLDPNQETQYF	TGCGCCAGCAGCTTGGATCCAAACCAAGAGACCCAGTACTTC
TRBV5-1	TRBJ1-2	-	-	CASSLLGDYGYTF	TGCGCCAGCAGCTTGCTAGGAGACTATGGCTACACCTTC
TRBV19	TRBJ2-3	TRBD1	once	CASSMDRGLDTQYF	TGTGCCAGTAGTATGGACAGGGGTCTAGATACGCAGTATTTT
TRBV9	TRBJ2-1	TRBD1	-	CASTASGGNNEQFF	TGTGCCAGCACAGCCTCAGGGGGTAACAATGAGCAGTTCTTC
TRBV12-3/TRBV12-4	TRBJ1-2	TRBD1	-	CASSKDRGYGYTF	TGTGCCAGCAGTAAAGACAGGGGCTATGGCTACACCTTC
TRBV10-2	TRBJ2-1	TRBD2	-	CASSWDSGRSNEQFF	TGCGCCAGCAGTTGGGATAGCGGGAGGTCGAATGAGCAGTTCTTC
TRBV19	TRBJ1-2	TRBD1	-	CASSLPGGSSGYGYTF	TGTGCCAGTAGCCTACCAGGGGGCAGTAGTGGCTATGGCTACACCTTC
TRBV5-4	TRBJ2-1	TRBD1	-	CASSEGTGRDEQFF	TGTGCCAGCAGCGAGGGGACAGGTCGGGATGAGCAGTTCTTC
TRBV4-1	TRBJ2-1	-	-	CASSQDGIDRDEQFF	TGCGCCAGCAGCCAAGATGGAATAGATCGGGATGAGCAGTTCTTC
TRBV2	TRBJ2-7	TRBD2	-	CASSEALLSGGFYEQYF	TGTGCCAGCAGTGAAGCGCTTCTGAGCGGGGGTTTCTACGAGCAGTACTTC
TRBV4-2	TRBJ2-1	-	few	CASSQYSGVPSYNEQFF	TGTGCCAGCAGCCAATACTCGGGGGTACCCTCCTACAATGAGCAGTTCTTC
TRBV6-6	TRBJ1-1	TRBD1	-	CASYPKPGQGGPGAFF	TGTGCCAGCTATCCGAAACCGGGACAGGGAGGCCCGGGAGCTTTCTTT
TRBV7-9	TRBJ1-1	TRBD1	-	CASSPRQGPEAFF	TGTGCCAGCAGCCCCCGACAGGGCCCTGAAGCTTTCTTT
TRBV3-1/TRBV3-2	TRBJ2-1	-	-	CASSQEGGEQFF	TGTGCCAGCAGCCAAGAAGGGGGTGAGCAGTTCTTC
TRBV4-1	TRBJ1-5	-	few	CASSQDFRTPDSNQPQHF	TGCGCCAGCAGCCAAGACTTTCGGACACCCGATAGCAATCAGCCCCAGCATTTT
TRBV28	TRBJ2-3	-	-	CASSLGLRHLRDTQYF	TGTGCCAGCAGTTTGGGTCTTAGACACCTTAGGGATACGCAGTATTTT
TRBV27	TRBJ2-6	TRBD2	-	CASQSASGGASGANVLTF	TGTGCCAGCCAATCGGCTAGCGGGGGGGCCTCTGGGGCCAACGTCCTGACTTTC
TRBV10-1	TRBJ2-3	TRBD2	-	CASGSGGATDTQYF	TGCGCCAGCGGGAGCGGGGGGGCGACAGATACGCAGTATTTT
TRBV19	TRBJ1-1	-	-	CASTRARGTEAFF	TGTGCCAGTACCCGGGCCCGGGGGACTGAAGCTTTCTTT
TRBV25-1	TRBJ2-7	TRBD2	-	CASSSGRPGEQYF	TGTGCCAGCAGCAGCGGGAGGCCGGGAGAGCAGTACTTC
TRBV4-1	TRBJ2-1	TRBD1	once	CASSQPGQGRNEQFF	TGCGCCAGCAGCCAACCGGGACAGGGGCGAAATGAGCAGTTCTTC
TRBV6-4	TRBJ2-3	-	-	CASIDAGSTDTQYF	TGTGCCAGCATCGACGCGGGGTCCACAGATACGCAGTATTTT
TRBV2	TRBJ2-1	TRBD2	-	CASSVAGGSYNEQFF	TGTGCCAGCAGCGTAGCGGGGGGCTCCTACAATGAGCAGTTCTTC
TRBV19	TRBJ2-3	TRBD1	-	CASSQRHRGHPDTQYF	TGTGCCAGTAGTCAAAGGCACAGGGGGCACCCAGATACGCAGTATTTT
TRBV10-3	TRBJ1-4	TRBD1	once	CAISDGQGASSYEKLFF	TGTGCCATCAGTGACGGACAGGGGGCTTCCTCTTATGAAAAACTGTTTTTT
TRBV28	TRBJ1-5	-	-	CASLREYNQPQHF	TGTGCCAGTTTAAGGGAGTACAATCAGCCCCAGCATTTT
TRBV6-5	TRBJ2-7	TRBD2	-	CASNLSSGSYEQYF	TGTGCCAGCAACCTTTCTAGCGGGAGTTACGAGCAGTACTTC
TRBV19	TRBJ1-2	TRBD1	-	CASSISSTGQGGGYTF	TGTGCCAGTAGTATTTCGTCCACGGGACAGGGAGGCGGCTACACCTTC
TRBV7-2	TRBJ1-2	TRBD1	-	CASSPGGSDYGYTF	TGTGCCAGCAGCCCAGGGGGGTCGGACTATGGCTACACCTTC
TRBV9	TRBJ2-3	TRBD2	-	CASSLKPGGEDTQYF	TGTGCCAGCAGCCTCAAGCCCGGGGGGGAGGATACGCAGTATTTT
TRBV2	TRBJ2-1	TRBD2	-	CASLLSGRANEQFF	TGTGCCAGCTTATTAAGCGGGAGGGCAAATGAGCAGTTCTTC
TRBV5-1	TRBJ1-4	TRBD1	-	CASSLGTGPNEKLFF	TGCGCCAGCAGCTTGGGGACAGGGCCTAATGAAAAACTGTTTTTT
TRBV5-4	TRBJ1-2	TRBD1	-	CASTQDRENYGYTF	TGTGCCAGCACCCAGGACAGGGAGAACTATGGCTACACCTTC
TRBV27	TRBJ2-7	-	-	CASTRVIGHYEQYF	TGTGCCAGCACCCGAGTAATAGGACACTACGAGCAGTACTTC
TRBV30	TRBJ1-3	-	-	CAWSLSRANGNTIYF	TGTGCCTGGAGCCTATCCAGGGCTAACGGAAACACCATATATTTT